This T cell receptor beta chain came from a study of T cells expressing NK-cell markers. As for the study in general: Sorted CD3+CD56+NKG2C+, CD3+CD56+NKG2C- and CD3+CD56-NKG2C+ T-cell subsets were beta-chain profiled. Seven of eight sequenced donors tested HCMV-seropositive; one tested seronegative.

As regards this clonotype: The antigen is not known.

Germline V gene data show CDR1 as WNHNN and CDR2 as SYGVQD (reference sequence). The CDR3 runs to 12 residues. TCRdb derives one entry per CDR3 protein from the 5' RACE reads, leaving out DNA. The sample has a few hundred thousand distinct CDR3 sequences; the top ten hold approximately 1.5%. Regarding the study as a whole: In four donors, dominant clonotypes made up about 25-65% of CD3+CD56-NKG2C+ cells.

The receptor's source is a woman between 50 and 59 years old in good health. The chain is built from TRBV10-1 and TRBJ2-3; the D call of TRBD1 rests on TCRdb alone, since no DNA is present to check it. The sample was blood T cells: a sorted CD56 or NKG2C T cell subset, CD4+ or CD8+ T cells, or bulk PBMC T cells (not recorded which). The CDR3 protein is CASSDDPFPPFF.